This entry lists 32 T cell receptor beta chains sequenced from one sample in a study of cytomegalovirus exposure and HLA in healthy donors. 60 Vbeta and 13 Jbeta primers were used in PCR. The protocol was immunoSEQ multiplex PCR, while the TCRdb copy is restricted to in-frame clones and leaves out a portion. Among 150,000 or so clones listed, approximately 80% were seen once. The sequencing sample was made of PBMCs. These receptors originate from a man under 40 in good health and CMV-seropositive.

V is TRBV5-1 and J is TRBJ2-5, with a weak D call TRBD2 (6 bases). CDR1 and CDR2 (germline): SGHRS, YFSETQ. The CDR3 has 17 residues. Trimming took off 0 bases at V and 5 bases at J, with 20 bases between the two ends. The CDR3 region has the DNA TGCGCCAGCAGCTTGGGGGGTCTCGGAGGGAGTGGTGAGACCCAGTACTTC. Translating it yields CASSLGGLGGSGETQYF. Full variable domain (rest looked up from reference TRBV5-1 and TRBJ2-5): KAGVTQTPRYLIKTRGQQVTLSCSPISGHRSVSWYQQTPGQGLQFLFEYFSETQRNKGNFPGRFSGRQFSNSRSEMNVSTLELGDSALYLCASSLGGLGGSGETQYFGPGTRLLVL.

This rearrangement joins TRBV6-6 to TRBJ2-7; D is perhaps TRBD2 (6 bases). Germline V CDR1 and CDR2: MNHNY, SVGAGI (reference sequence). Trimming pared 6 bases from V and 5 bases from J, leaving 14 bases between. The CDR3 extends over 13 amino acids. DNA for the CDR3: TGTGCCAGCAGCCTCGGGAGTGTGGACGAGCAGTACTTC. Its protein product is CASSLGSVDEQYF.

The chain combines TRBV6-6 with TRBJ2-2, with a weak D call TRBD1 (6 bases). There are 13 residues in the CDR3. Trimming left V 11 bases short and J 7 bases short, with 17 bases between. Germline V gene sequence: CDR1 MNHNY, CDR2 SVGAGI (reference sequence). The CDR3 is CAARDIKVGELFF. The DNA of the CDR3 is TGTGCCGCCCGGGACATTAAAGTCGGGGAGCTGTTTTTT.

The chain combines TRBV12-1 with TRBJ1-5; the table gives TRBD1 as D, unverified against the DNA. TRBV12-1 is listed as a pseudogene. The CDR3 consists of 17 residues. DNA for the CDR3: TGTGCCAGCAGCGGAGTCGAGTACAGGGGCTTCAATCAGCCCCAGCATTTT. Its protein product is CASSGVEYRGFNQPQHF.

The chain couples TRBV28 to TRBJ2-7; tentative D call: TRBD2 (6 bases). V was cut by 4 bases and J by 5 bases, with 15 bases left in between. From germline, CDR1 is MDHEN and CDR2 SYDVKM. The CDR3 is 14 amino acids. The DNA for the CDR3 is TGTGCCAGCAGTTCCCCCGGGGGTCTCCACGAGCAGTACTTC. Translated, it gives CASSSPGGLHEQYF.

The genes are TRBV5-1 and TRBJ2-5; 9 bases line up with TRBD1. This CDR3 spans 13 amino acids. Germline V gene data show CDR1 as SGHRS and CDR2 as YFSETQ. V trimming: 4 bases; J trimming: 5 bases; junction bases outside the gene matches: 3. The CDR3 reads CASSAGTGETQYF. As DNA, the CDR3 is TGCGCCAGCAGCGCCGGGACAGGGGAGACCCAGTACTTC.

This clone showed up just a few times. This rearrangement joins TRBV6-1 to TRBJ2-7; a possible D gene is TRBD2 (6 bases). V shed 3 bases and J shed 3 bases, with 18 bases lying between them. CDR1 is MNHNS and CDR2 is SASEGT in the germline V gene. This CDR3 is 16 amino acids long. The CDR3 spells CASSEVLGGSLYEQYF. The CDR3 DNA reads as TGTGCCAGCAGTGAGGTCCTCGGAGGGTCCCTCTACGAGCAGTACTTC.

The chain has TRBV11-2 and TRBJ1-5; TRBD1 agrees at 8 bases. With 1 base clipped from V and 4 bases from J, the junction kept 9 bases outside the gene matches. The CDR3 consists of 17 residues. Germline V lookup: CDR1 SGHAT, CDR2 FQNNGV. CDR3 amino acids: CASSLGGVTGVNQPQHF. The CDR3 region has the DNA TGTGCCAGCAGCTTAGGTGGCGTGACAGGGGTTAATCAGCCCCAGCATTTT. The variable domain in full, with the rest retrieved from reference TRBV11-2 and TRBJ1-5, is EAGVAQSPRYKIIEKRQSVAFWCNPISGHATLYWYQQILGQGPKLLIQFQNNGVVDDSQLPKDRFSAERLKGVDSTLKIQPAKLEDSAVYLCASSLGGVTGVNQPQHFGDGTRLSIL.

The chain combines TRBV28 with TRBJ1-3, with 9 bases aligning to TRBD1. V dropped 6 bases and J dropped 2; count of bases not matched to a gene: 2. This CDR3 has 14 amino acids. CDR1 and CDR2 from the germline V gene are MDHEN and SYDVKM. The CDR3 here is CASRGQGAGNTIYF. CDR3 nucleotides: TGTGCCAGCAGGGGACAGGGAGCTGGAAACACCATATATTTT.

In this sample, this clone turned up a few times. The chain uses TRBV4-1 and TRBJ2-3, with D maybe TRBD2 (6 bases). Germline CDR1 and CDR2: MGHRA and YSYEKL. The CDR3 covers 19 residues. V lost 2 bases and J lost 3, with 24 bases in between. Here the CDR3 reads CASSQSYGLASRPTDTQYF. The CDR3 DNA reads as TGCGCCAGCAGCCAATCTTACGGGCTAGCGTCAAGACCTACAGATACGCAGTATTTT.

In DNA form, the CDR3 reads TGTGCCAGCATCCCGACAGGCAATTATGAAAAACTGTTTTTT. Amino acid sequence: CASIPTGNYEKLFF. The chain is built from TRBV6-6 and TRBJ1-4; TRBD1 is a possible D gene (6 bases). Trimming left V 7 bases short and J 6 bases short, with 15 bases between. From germline, CDR1 is MNHNY and CDR2 SVGAGI (reference sequence). The length of the CDR3 is 14 residues.

As DNA, the CDR3 is TGTGCCAGTAGTATAGACGGGAGGGCCCGAGAGCAGTTCTTC. Encoded protein: CASSIDGRAREQFF. The chain has TRBV19 and TRBJ2-1; 8 nucleotides agree with TRBD2. J gave up 10 bases and V 0 bases, and 5 bases lay outside the gene matches. The CDR3 is 14 residues long. From germline, CDR1 is LNHDA and CDR2 SQIVND (reference sequence).

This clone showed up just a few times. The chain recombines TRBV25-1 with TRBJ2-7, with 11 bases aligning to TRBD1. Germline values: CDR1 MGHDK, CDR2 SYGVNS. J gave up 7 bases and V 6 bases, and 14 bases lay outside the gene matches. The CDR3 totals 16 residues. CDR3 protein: CASSATAGTGGREQYF. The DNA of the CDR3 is TGTGCCAGCAGCGCTACCGCCGGGACAGGGGGTCGGGAGCAGTACTTC.

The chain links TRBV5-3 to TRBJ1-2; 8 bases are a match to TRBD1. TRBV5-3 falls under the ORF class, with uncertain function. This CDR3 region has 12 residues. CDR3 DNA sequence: TGTACACATGGCGAGACAGGGGACGGCTACACCTTC. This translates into CTHGETGDGYTF.

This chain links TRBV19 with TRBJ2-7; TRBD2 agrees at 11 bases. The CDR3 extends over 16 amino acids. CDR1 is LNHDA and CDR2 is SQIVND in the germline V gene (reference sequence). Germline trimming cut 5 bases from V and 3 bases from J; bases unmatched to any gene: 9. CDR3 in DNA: TGTGCCAGTAGTCTAACCGGGACTAGCGGAATCTACGAGCAGTACTTC. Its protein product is CASSLTGTSGIYEQYF.

The CDR3 nucleotides are TGTGCCAGCAGTTCTCGGCAGGGAAGTATCAGCAATCAGCCCCAGCATTTT. It yields the protein CASSSRQGSISNQPQHF. The chain combines TRBV28 with TRBJ1-5; D might be TRBD1 (5 bases). CDR3 length: 17 residues. From germline, CDR1 is MDHEN and CDR2 SYDVKM. V lost 4 bases to trimming and J lost 1 base, with 17 bases between them.

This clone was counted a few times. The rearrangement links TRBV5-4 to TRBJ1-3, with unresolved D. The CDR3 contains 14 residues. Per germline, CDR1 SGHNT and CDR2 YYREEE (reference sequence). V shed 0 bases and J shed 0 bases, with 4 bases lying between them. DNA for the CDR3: TGTGCCAGCAGCTTGGGTAGCTCTGGAAACACCATATATTTT. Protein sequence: CASSLGSSGNTIYF.

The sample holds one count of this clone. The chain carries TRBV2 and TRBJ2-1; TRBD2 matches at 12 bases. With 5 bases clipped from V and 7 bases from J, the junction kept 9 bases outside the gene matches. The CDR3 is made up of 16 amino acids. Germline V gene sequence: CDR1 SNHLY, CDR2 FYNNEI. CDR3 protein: CASSKRGTSGRNEQFF. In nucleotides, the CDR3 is TGTGCCAGCAGTAAAAGGGGGACTAGCGGGCGGAATGAGCAGTTCTTC.

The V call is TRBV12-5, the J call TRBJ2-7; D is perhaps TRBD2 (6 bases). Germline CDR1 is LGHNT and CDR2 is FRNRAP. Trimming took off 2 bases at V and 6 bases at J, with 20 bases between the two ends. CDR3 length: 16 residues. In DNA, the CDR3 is TGTGCTAGTGGTTTGCCCGTTTCCTCCGGGGGTCGCGAGCAGTACTTC. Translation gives CASGLPVSSGGREQYF.

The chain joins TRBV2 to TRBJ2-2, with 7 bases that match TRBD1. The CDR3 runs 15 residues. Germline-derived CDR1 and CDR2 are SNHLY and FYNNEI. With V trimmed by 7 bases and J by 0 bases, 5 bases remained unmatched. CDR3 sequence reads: CASTTGTANTGELFF. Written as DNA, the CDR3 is TGTGCCAGCACCACTGGGACAGCGAACACCGGGGAGCTGTTTTTT.

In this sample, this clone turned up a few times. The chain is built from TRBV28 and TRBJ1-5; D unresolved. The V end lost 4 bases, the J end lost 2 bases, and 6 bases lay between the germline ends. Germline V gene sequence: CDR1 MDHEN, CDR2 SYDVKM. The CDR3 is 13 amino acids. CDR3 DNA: TGTGCCAGCAGTTCTTCCGGCAATCAGCCCCAGCATTTT. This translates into CASSSSGNQPQHF.

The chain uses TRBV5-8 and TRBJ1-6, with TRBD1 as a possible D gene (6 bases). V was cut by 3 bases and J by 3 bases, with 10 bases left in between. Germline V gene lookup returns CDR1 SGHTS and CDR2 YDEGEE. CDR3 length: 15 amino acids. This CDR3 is CASSSMTGYNSPLHF. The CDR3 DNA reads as TGTGCCAGCAGCTCCATGACAGGCTATAATTCACCCCTCCACTTT. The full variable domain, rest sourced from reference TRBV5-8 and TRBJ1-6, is EAGVTQSPTHLIKTRGQQATLRCSPISGHTSVYWYQQALGLGLQFLLWYDEGEERNRGNFPPRFSGRQFPNYSSELNVNALELEDSALYLCASSSMTGYNSPLHFGNGTRLTVT.

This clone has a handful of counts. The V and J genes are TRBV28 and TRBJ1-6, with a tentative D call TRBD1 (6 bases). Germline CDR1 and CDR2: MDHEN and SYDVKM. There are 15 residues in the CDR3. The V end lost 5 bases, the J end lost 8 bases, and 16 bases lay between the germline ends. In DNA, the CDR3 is TGTGCCAGCAGTCCCCCACAGGGCTCCCATTCACCCCTCCACTTT. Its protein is CASSPPQGSHSPLHF.

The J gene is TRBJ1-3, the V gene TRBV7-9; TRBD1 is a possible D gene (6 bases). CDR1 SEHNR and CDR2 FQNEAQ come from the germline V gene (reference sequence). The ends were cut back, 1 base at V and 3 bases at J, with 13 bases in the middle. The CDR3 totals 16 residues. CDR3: CASSLVDQGYGNTIYF. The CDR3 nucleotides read TGTGCCAGCAGCTTAGTGGACCAGGGGTATGGAAACACCATATATTTT.

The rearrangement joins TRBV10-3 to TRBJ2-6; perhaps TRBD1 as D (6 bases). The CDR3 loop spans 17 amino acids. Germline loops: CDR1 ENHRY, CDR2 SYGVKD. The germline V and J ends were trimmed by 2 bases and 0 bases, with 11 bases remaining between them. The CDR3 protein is CAISEGDIYSGANVLTF. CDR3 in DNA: TGTGCCATCAGTGAGGGGGACATATACTCTGGGGCCAACGTCCTGACTTTC.

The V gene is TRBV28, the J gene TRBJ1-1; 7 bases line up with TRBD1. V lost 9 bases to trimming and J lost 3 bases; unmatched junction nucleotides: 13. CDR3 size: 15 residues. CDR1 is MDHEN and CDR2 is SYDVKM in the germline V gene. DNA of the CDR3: TGTGCCAGTGACAGGGACTCGATAGCGGACACTGAAGCTTTCTTT. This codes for CASDRDSIADTEAFF.

CDR3 loop: CASGLVEASGRVLPYEQYF. The CDR3 nucleotides are TGTGCTAGTGGTTTGGTAGAAGCTAGCGGGAGGGTCCTTCCCTACGAGCAGTACTTC. The rearrangement links TRBV12-5 to TRBJ2-7; 12 nucleotides line up with TRBD2. Germline trimming cut 0 bases from V and 2 bases from J; bases unmatched to any gene: 11. Germline loops: CDR1 LGHNT, CDR2 FRNRAP. This CDR3 spans 19 amino acids.

The CDR3 sequence: CSVDLGGNQPQHF. CDR3 sequence (DNA): TGCAGCGTTGATTTGGGGGGTAATCAGCCCCAGCATTTT. This chain joins TRBV29-1 and TRBJ1-5; a possible D gene is TRBD1 (5 bases). The V gene's germline CDR1 is SQVTM and CDR2 ANQGSEA. Trimming shortened V by 3 bases and J by 4 bases, and 10 bases separated the two germline ends. The CDR3 is 13 residues long.

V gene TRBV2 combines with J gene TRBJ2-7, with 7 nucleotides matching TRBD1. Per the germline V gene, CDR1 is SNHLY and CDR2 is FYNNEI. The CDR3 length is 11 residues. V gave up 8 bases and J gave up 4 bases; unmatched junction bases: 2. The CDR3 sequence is CASEGAYEQYF. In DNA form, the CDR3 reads TGTGCCAGCGAGGGGGCGTACGAGCAGTACTTC.

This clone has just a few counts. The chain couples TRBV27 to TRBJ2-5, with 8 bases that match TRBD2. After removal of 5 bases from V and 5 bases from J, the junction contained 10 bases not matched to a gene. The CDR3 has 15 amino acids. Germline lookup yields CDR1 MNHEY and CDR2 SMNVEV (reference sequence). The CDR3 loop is CASSPWGGGRETQYF. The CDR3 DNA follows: TGTGCCAGCAGTCCCTGGGGCGGGGGGCGGGAGACCCAGTACTTC.

CDR3: CASSTRAGATDTQYF. The CDR3 nucleotides read TGTGCCAGCAGTACCAGAGCGGGAGCGACAGATACGCAGTATTTT. The V call is TRBV28, the J call TRBJ2-3; 8 bases map to TRBD2. CDR1 is MDHEN, CDR2 SYDVKM, per germline. The CDR3 totals 15 residues. J lost 3 bases, V lost 5 bases, and 7 bases had no gene match. The entire variable domain, with the rest obtained from reference TRBV28 and TRBJ2-3, is as follows: DVKVTQSSRYLVKRTGEKVFLECVQDMDHENMFWYRQDPGLGLRLIYFSYDVKMKEKGDIPEGYSVSREKKERFSLILESASTNQTSMYLCASSTRAGATDTQYFGPGTRLTVL.

Here the CDR3 DNA reads TGCAGCGTTGAAGAAGGGCGGACAGGGGACACCTACGAGCAGTACTTC. Its protein product is CSVEEGRTGDTYEQYF. This chain connects TRBV29-1 to TRBJ2-7; 9 bases map to TRBD1. CDR1 is SQVTM and CDR2 is ANQGSEA in the germline V gene. J lost 2 bases, V lost 0 bases, and 8 bases had no gene match. This CDR3 region has 16 residues.